These 17 T cell receptor beta chains were all obtained from the same sample, sequenced in a study of T cells expressing NK-cell markers. TCRdb reanalyzed the 5' RACE reads and collapses them to one entry per CDR3 protein, without DNA. The sample's table shows about 460,000 distinct CDR3 sequences. Sequencing was carried out using blood T cells: a sorted CD56 or NKG2C T cell subset, CD4+ or CD8+ T cells, or bulk PBMC T cells (not recorded which). Receptors were obtained from a woman aged 45-65 years in good health.

The V and J genes are TRBV5-1 and TRBJ1-2. The germline V gene has CDR1 SGHRS and CDR2 YFSETQ. CDR3 length: 15 residues. This CDR3 is CASSLSGSDNYGYTF.

The rearrangement joins TRBV19 to TRBJ1-5; TCRdb's assignment of TRBD1 cannot be checked, as there is no DNA. The germline gives CDR1 LNHDA, CDR2 SQIVND (reference sequence). CDR3 length equals 15 residues. The CDR3 sequence: CASSSQGGGNQPQHF.

V and J are TRBV24-1 and TRBJ2-7; as DNA is missing, the TRBD1 call by TCRdb cannot be tested. Germline loops: CDR1 KGHDR, CDR2 SFDVKD. The length of the CDR3 is 13 residues. CDR3 sequence reads: CATSDSGGPEQYF.

The chain combines TRBV7-3 with TRBJ2-5; TCRdb reports TRBD1, a call that lacks DNA to check it against. Germline CDR1 SGHTA, CDR2 FQGTGA. This CDR3 is built from 13 residues. The chain's CDR3 is CASSQHGGETQYF.

The chain combines TRBV20-1 with TRBJ1-2. The CDR3 has 17 residues. Germline V CDR1 and CDR2: DFQATT, SNEGSKA (reference sequence). CDR3: CSARDRTANSFNYGYTF.

The V call is TRBV20-1, the J call TRBJ2-4. Germline V gene sequence: CDR1 DFQATT, CDR2 SNEGSKA (reference sequence). This CDR3 is built from 13 residues. CDR3 protein: CSAIKLAKNIQYF.

J is TRBJ2-6 and V is TRBV24-1. Per germline, CDR1 KGHDR and CDR2 SFDVKD. The CDR3 is made up of 17 amino acids. CDR3 sequence reads: CATSGGFTHSGANVLTF.

This chain joins TRBV12-3 or TRBV12-4 and TRBJ1-1. CDR3 size: 12 residues. This CDR3 is CATEIGEAEAFF.

This chain joins TRBV20-1 and TRBJ1-1; the TCRdb call, TRBD1, lacks DNA for checking. The CDR3 has 14 residues. The V gene's germline CDR1 is DFQATT and CDR2 SNEGSKA (reference sequence). The CDR3: CSAAAGQGNTEAFF.

The CDR3 spells CASSAGALGTEAFF. This chain connects TRBV18 to TRBJ1-1; TCRdb indicates TRBD1, and absent DNA this call remains unverified. Germline CDR1 is KGHSH and CDR2 is LQKENI. The CDR3 runs to 14 residues.

The gene calls are TRBV12-5 and TRBJ1-1; absent DNA, TCRdb's TRBD1 call cannot be checked. This CDR3 contains 14 residues. CDR1 is LGHNT and CDR2 is FRNRAP in the germline V gene. The CDR3 sequence is CASGQGTLHTEAFF.

The gene calls are TRBV19 and TRBJ2-1; absent DNA, TCRdb's TRBD2 call cannot be checked. This CDR3 has 14 residues. Germline lookup yields CDR1 LNHDA and CDR2 SQIVND (reference sequence). CDR3 amino acids: CASSITLADNEQFF.

V usage is TRBV6-2 or TRBV6-3 and J usage is TRBJ2-3. Germline loops: CDR1 MNHEY, CDR2 SVGEGT. The CDR3 is 12 residues long. CDR3 amino acids: CASRLRLDTQYF.

The genes are TRBV5-1 and TRBJ2-5; TCRdb's assignment of TRBD1 cannot be checked, as there is no DNA. There are 14 residues in the CDR3. Germline CDR1 is SGHRS and CDR2 is YFSETQ. CDR3 in amino acids: CASTPGQGYETQYF.

This rearrangement joins TRBV7-9 to TRBJ1-1; TCRdb indicates TRBD1, and absent DNA this call remains unverified. Germline V gene sequence: CDR1 SEHNR, CDR2 FQNEAQ (reference sequence). CDR3 length equals 15 residues. The CDR3 loop is CASSLVRQGDAEAFF.

V and J are TRBV27 and TRBJ2-3. The length of the CDR3 is 14 residues. Germline values: CDR1 MNHEY, CDR2 SMNVEV (reference sequence). CDR3 amino acids: CASSLSWVPDTQYF.

The chain has TRBV6-5 and TRBJ2-6. The CDR3 is made up of 17 amino acids. Germline CDR1 reads MNHEY; CDR2 reads SVGAGI. CDR3 residues: CASSYLGQTSGANVLTF.